This TCR beta chain is drawn from a study of shared clonotypes between healthy human individuals. About the study: Each donor had three CD4 naive, three CD4 memory, two CD8 naive and one CD8 memory plate.

Some clones are missing from TCRdb's copy, which holds only in-frame ones; the method was immunoSEQ multiplex PCR. The sample lists more than 500,000 clones; 90% to 95% were seen once. The naive CD8 subset, CD45RO-negative cells positively selected for CCR7, excluded terminally differentiated effector memory CD45RA+ cells. This clone was seen just once. Trimming stripped 0 bases from V and 7 bases from J, with 17 bases between. Looked up from germline, CDR1 is SGHKS and CDR2 is YYEKEE (reference sequence). This CDR3 is built from 15 residues. The receptor was derived from a woman aged 25 to 39 in good health. The chain joins TRBV5-5 to TRBJ2-7, with a tentative D call TRBD2 (5 bases). The sample comprised naive CD8+ T cells sorted from blood. CDR3 nucleotides: TGTGCCAGCAGCTTGGATTGGGAGACATATTTGGAGCAGTACTTC. It encodes CASSLDWETYLEQYF. Full variable domain (rest looked up from reference TRBV5-5 and TRBJ2-7): DAGVTQSPTHLIKTRGQQVTLRCSPISGHKSVSWYQQVLGQGPQFIFQYYEKEERGRGNFPDRFSARQFPNYSSELNVNALLLGDSALYLCASSLDWETYLEQYFGPGTRLTVT.